The 15 T cell receptor beta chains given below trace back to one sample, sequenced in a study of control samples from healthy donors and cancer patients. The protocol was immunoSEQ multiplex PCR, while the TCRdb copy is restricted to in-frame clones and leaves out a portion. The data contain about 22,000 clones, roughly four fifths of them singletons. The material sequenced was PBMCs. Every receptor here comes from a man aged 60 to 69 with head and neck cancer.

This clone was seen just once. The gene calls are TRBV5-1 and TRBJ2-7; no definite D call. This CDR3 has 13 amino acids. Germline V lookup: CDR1 SGHRS, CDR2 YFSETQ. V lost 0 bases and J lost 0, with 4 bases in between. CDR3 DNA sequence: TGCGCCAGCAGCTTGGAAAGCTCCTACGAGCAGTACTTC. It specifies CASSLESSYEQYF.

The chain joins TRBV25-1 to TRBJ1-1; D not resolved. The V and J ends lost 0 bases and 4 bases respectively, with 9 bases between them. CDR3 size: 14 residues. CDR1 is MGHDK, CDR2 SYGVNS, per germline. In nucleotides, the CDR3 is TGTGCCAGCAGTGAATATGAGGTCCCCACTGAAGCTTTCTTT. This sequence encodes CASSEYEVPTEAFF.

This chain connects TRBV5-1 to TRBJ2-1; possibly TRBD1 for D (5 bases). Trimming took 9 bases from V and 0 from J, leaving 16 bases between them. This CDR3 spans 15 amino acids. CDR1 and CDR2 from the germline V gene are SGHRS and YFSETQ. CDR3 nucleotides: TGCGCCACCAAGACAGCCAGGAGCTCCTACAATGAGCAGTTCTTC. Its translation: CATKTARSSYNEQFF. Complete variable domain (other parts from reference TRBV5-1 and TRBJ2-1): KAGVTQTPRYLIKTRGQQVTLSCSPISGHRSVSWYQQTPGQGLQFLFEYFSETQRNKGNFPGRFSGRQFSNSRSEMNVSTLELGDSALYLCATKTARSSYNEQFFGPGTRLTVL.

J is TRBJ1-3 and V is TRBV5-7, with unresolved D. Being an ORF, TRBV5-7 has a function that is uncertain. The V and J ends lost 2 bases and 2 bases respectively, with 5 bases between them. This CDR3 spans 13 amino acids. In DNA, the CDR3 is TGTGCCAGCAGCTTAAAGACTGGAAACACCATATATTTT. Its translation: CASSLKTGNTIYF.

This clone was seen a single time. The chain combines TRBV6-6 with TRBJ2-3, with TRBD2 matching over 9 bases. The V gene's germline CDR1 is MNHNY and CDR2 SVGAGI (reference sequence). With 4 bases clipped from V and 5 bases from J, the junction kept 4 bases outside the gene matches. This CDR3 comprises 14 residues. The CDR3 DNA follows: TGTGCCAGCAGTTCGGGACTAGCAATAGATACGCAGTATTTT. Translating gives CASSSGLAIDTQYF.

Only one count was recorded for this clone. The chain combines TRBV5-6 with TRBJ1-1; 9 bases align to TRBD1. The CDR3 totals 15 residues. The germline gives CDR1 SGHDT, CDR2 YYEEEE. V lost 4 bases to trimming and J lost 6 bases; unmatched junction nucleotides: 10. The CDR3 bases are TGTGCCAGCAGCCCAAGGGGGACAGGGCGGCCTGAAGCTTTCTTT. Encoded protein: CASSPRGTGRPEAFF.

J is TRBJ2-7 and V is TRBV21-1; TRBD2, the D gene given by the table, was not confirmed from the DNA. TRBV21-1 is designated a pseudogene. The CDR3 spans 16 residues. The CDR3 here is CAIISNGRRSSYEQYF. The CDR3 DNA is TGTGCCATCATCTCAAACGGACGGAGGTCCTCCTACGAGCAGTACTTC.

The sample holds one count of this clone. This chain joins TRBV6-5 and TRBJ1-1; D gene ambiguous. This CDR3 is 12 amino acids long. Germline V gene data show CDR1 as MNHEY and CDR2 as SVGAGI. Trimming took off 7 bases at V and 1 base at J, with 7 bases between the two ends. CDR3 residues: CASTGRNTEAFF. The DNA for the CDR3 is TGTGCCAGCACCGGGAGGAACACTGAAGCTTTCTTT.

The V gene is TRBV28, the J gene TRBJ2-1; D gene ambiguous. This CDR3 contains 14 residues. V was clipped by 6 bases and J by 6 bases, with 15 bases between them. Germline V gene data show CDR1 as MDHEN and CDR2 as SYDVKM. CDR3: CASRPTSDGNEQFF. DNA of the CDR3: TGTGCCAGCAGACCGACCTCGGATGGCAATGAGCAGTTCTTC.

V usage is TRBV11-3 and J usage is TRBJ2-2; D may be TRBD2 (5 bases). The CDR3 is made up of 14 amino acids. Trimming stripped 3 bases from V and 6 bases from J, with 11 bases between. From germline, CDR1 is SGHNT and CDR2 YENEEA. CDR3 residues: CASSFYSDAGELFF. The CDR3 coding sequence is TGTGCCAGCAGCTTTTATAGCGACGCCGGGGAGCTGTTTTTT.

The J gene is TRBJ2-5, the V gene TRBV27; 10 bases map to TRBD1. The CDR3 length is 15 residues. V gave up 4 bases and J gave up 4 bases; unmatched junction bases: 6. Germline V gene data show CDR1 as MNHEY and CDR2 as SMNVEV (reference sequence). DNA of the CDR3: TGTGCCAGCAGTTGGGCGGGGGACAGGGGAGAGACCCAGTACTTC. Residues: CASSWAGDRGETQYF.

The rearrangement uses TRBV5-1 and TRBJ1-1, with 9 bases that match TRBD1. There are 15 residues in the CDR3. Trimming removed 4 bases from V and 4 bases from J; junction bases left unmatched: 8. Germline CDR1 and CDR2: SGHRS and YFSETQ. CDR3: CASSRFGQGPTEAFF. The CDR3 region has the DNA TGCGCCAGCAGCCGGTTTGGACAGGGGCCCACTGAAGCTTTCTTT.

This chain uses TRBV5-6 with TRBJ1-4; D unresolved. Germline V gene lookup returns CDR1 SGHDT and CDR2 YYEEEE. V shed 1 base and J shed 0 bases, with 10 bases lying between them. The CDR3 loop spans 16 amino acids. Here the CDR3 reads CASSLFLTTTNEKLFF. The CDR3 region has the DNA TGTGCCAGCAGCTTGTTCTTGACGACAACTAATGAAAAACTGTTTTTT.

The J gene is TRBJ2-1, the V gene TRBV7-8; D not resolved. Germline V gene sequence: CDR1 SGHVS, CDR2 FQNEAQ. The CDR3 has 15 amino acids. Trimming pared 5 bases from V and 5 bases from J, leaving 16 bases between. The CDR3 nucleotides are TGTGCCAGCAGCCCCTTCGCTGGTATCAACAATGAGCAGTTCTTC. Translation: CASSPFAGINNEQFF.

This chain joins TRBV6-6 and TRBJ1-6; a weak D match, TRBD1 (6 bases). The CDR3 is 13 residues long. Germline V gene sequence: CDR1 MNHNY, CDR2 SVGAGI (reference sequence). The ends were cut back, 7 bases at V and 10 bases at J, with 14 bases in the middle. The CDR3 DNA reads as TGTGCCAGCACTCCGGGGACATACTCACCCCTCCACTTT. As protein: CASTPGTYSPLHF.